Listed below are T cell receptor beta chains from one sample, sequenced in a study of CD8+ T cells in alopecia areata. The table came from immunoSEQ multiplex PCR; TCRdb's copy has only in-frame clones and leaves some out. The sample records fewer than 200,000 clones, 50% to 75% being singletons. The sequencing here drew on CD4+ T cells sorted from blood, taken at week 0. Every receptor here comes from a human donor with alopecia areata. Both conserved end residues are part of each CDR3. A D gene is named only where the DNA matches it firmly. Size is stated for part of the rows, as once, few or many counts, or as a class when the clone is expanded.

v_call,d_call,j_call,clone_size,cdr3_length,cdr3_nt,cdr3_aa
TRBV10-2,.,TRBJ1-1,once,13,TGCGCCAGCAGTGAGAATAGGAACACTGAAGCTTTCTTT,CASSENRNTEAFF
TRBV7-2,.,TRBJ2-4,.,15,TGTGCCAGCAGCTTAGATCGCCTCAGCAAAAACATTCAGTACTTC,CASSLDRLSKNIQYF
TRBV5-6,.,TRBJ1-2,once,12,TGTGCCAGCAGGCCGAAGAACTATGGCTACACCTTC,CASRPKNYGYTF
TRBV29-1,TRBD1,TRBJ2-3,.,14,TGCAGCGTATTGGACAGGGGAGGCACAGATACGCAGTATTTT,CSVLDRGGTDTQYF
TRBV9,.,TRBJ2-4,once,17,TGTGCCAGCAGTCAGTACCTGAGGCGGGGGCCACAAAACATTCAGTACTTC,CASSQYLRRGPQNIQYF
TRBV29-1,.,TRBJ2-3,few,11,TGCAGCGTTGGGGACACAGATACGCAGTATTTT,CSVGDTDTQYF
TRBV5-1,TRBD1,TRBJ2-7,.,13,TGCGCCAGCAGCTTGCAGGGGGCCTACGAGCAGTACTTC,CASSLQGAYEQYF
TRBV2,.,TRBJ2-3,.,11,TGTGCCAGCAGTGAATCAGATACGCAGTATTTT,CASSESDTQYF
TRBV2,.,TRBJ2-5,.,11,TGTGCCAGCAGTGATACGGAGACCCAGTACTTC,CASSDTETQYF
TRBV27,.,TRBJ2-7,.,13,TGTGCCAGCAGTTTCATAAAGGGGTACGAGCAGTACTTC,CASSFIKGYEQYF
TRBV9,TRBD2,TRBJ2-4,.,21,TGTGCCAGCAGCGTATCCTCGGGACTAGCGGAAACATCCCTAGCCAAAAACATTCAGTACTTC,CASSVSSGLAETSLAKNIQYF
TRBV6-5,.,TRBJ2-3,.,14,TGTGCCAGAATGGGGTCCCCTCACACAGATACGCAGTATTTT,CARMGSPHTDTQYF
TRBV29-1,.,TRBJ1-4,once,13,TGCAGCGTCCGAGGGAGGGCTAATGAAAAACTGTTTTTT,CSVRGRANEKLFF
TRBV2,.,TRBJ1-1,.,17,TGTGCCAGCAACCCACGGGGGAGCCGAATGGGCCACACTGAAGCTTTCTTT,CASNPRGSRMGHTEAFF
TRBV2,.,TRBJ2-5,.,14,TGTGCCAGCAGCCCCGACAGATTTCAAGAGACCCAGTACTTC,CASSPDRFQETQYF
TRBV29-1,.,TRBJ1-1,few,14,TGCAGCGTGAGCGTCGGAAAGATGAACACTGAAGCTTTCTTT,CSVSVGKMNTEAFF
TRBV29-1,.,TRBJ2-5,.,12,TGCAGCGTTGAAGGGGTGGTAGAGACCCAGTACTTC,CSVEGVVETQYF